Each of the 2 T cell receptor beta chains below was sequenced from the same sample in a study of beta chain features in type 1 diabetes. Broader study findings: The study found moderately but significantly shorter TCRB CDR3s in all four CD4+ subsets of Type 1 diabetes patients.

The antigens for these receptors are not known. Sequenced material consisted of expressed TCRB transcripts (all of the isolated RNA was reverse transcribed). Profiled with immunoSEQ multiplex PCR; TCRdb holds only in-frame clones, not every one. Among under 200,000 clones listed, 8% to 9.5% were seen once. What was sequenced was central memory CD4+ T cells from blood. Every receptor here comes from a woman aged 18-29 years with type 1 diabetes.

The V call is TRBV28, the J call TRBJ1-5, with TRBD1 as a possible D gene (5 bases). Deletions cut 10 bases from V and 7 bases from J, with 20 bases between. This CDR3 contains 14 residues. Germline lookup yields CDR1 MDHEN and CDR2 SYDVKM. CDR3 nucleotide sequence: TGTGCCACCCTCGGGGGGTCGGGTCGCCAGCCCCAGCATTTT. This translates into CATLGGSGRQPQHF.

A few counts support this clone. V usage is TRBV28 and J usage is TRBJ2-3, with TRBD1 matching 9 bases. Looked up from germline, CDR1 is MDHEN and CDR2 is SYDVKM. The V segment lost 6 bases and the J segment 0 bases; nucleotides outside the gene matches: 10. The CDR3 totals 17 residues. For the CDR3, the DNA is TGTGCCAGCAGAGGAGGACAGGGGCGGCCTAGCACAGATACGCAGTATTTT. Translation gives CASRGGQGRPSTDTQYF.